This T cell receptor beta chain was identified during a study of response to subunit inactivated influenza vaccine. Trimming stripped 10 bases from V and 1 base from J, with 17 bases between. Germline loops: CDR1 MNHNS, CDR2 SASEGT. This CDR3 contains 16 residues. Study-wide findings and caveats: After each seasonal influenza vaccination, few new T cells are recruited, the authors suggested.

In its sample, this clonotype was seen many times. The antigen is undetermined. TCRdb itself ran the RT-PCR reads through MiXCR, one entry per CDR3 protein. The sample lists over 400,000 distinct CDR3 sequences; roughly 13% were seen once. The chain uses TRBV6-1 and TRBJ2-6; no clear D. Here the sequenced sample was PBMCs from blood, taken roughly 6 weeks after vaccination. This clonotype was obtained from a man aged 50 or older who received an inactivated influenza vaccine. In nucleotides, the CDR3 is TGTGCCACCAGCGTAGGTCGGTTTTCTGGGGCCAACGTCCTGACTTTC. Encoded protein: CATSVGRFSGANVLTF.